These 6 T cell receptor beta chains came from one sample sequenced in a study of control samples from healthy donors and cancer patients. Only in-frame clones appear in the TCRdb table, and some are missing; sequencing was by immunoSEQ multiplex PCR. The sample contains tens of thousands of clones, 80% to 95% of which appear only once. The sequencing sample was made of PBMCs. All receptors come from a woman aged 40 to 50 with lung cancer.

V and J are TRBV10-2 and TRBJ1-2; 10 nucleotides agree with TRBD1. This CDR3 is 13 amino acids long. The germline gives CDR1 WSHSY, CDR2 SAAADI. V was clipped by 5 bases and J by 7 bases; unmatched bases: 4. CDR3 amino acids: CASSTGQGGGYTF. In DNA form, the CDR3 reads TGCGCCAGCAGTACCGGACAGGGGGGTGGCTACACCTTC.

This sequence joins TRBV5-6 and TRBJ2-7; TRBD1 matches at 11 bases. The V gene's germline CDR1 is SGHDT and CDR2 YYEEEE. Trimming removed 0 bases from V and 3 bases from J; junction bases left unmatched: 5. This CDR3 region has 16 residues. CDR3 loop: CASSLVGTGGIYEQYF. In DNA, the CDR3 is TGTGCCAGCAGCTTGGTGGGGACAGGGGGAATCTACGAGCAGTACTTC.

V and J are TRBV5-4 and TRBJ1-1, with a possible D match to TRBD1 (5 bases). CDR1 is SGHNT and CDR2 is YYREEE in the germline V gene (reference sequence). V dropped 4 bases and J dropped 5 bases, with 18 bases sitting between them. The CDR3 spans 15 residues. DNA for the CDR3: TGTGCCAGCAGCGGGGGGGGACGTCGAGATACTGAAGCTTTCTTT. It specifies CASSGGGRRDTEAFF. The full variable domain, rest sourced from reference TRBV5-4 and TRBJ1-1, is ETGVTQSPTHLIKTRGQQVTLRCSSQSGHNTVSWYQQALGQGPQFIFQYYREEENGRGNFPPRFSGLQFPNYSSELNVNALELDDSALYLCASSGGGRRDTEAFFGQGTRLTVV.

This clone was recorded once. This sequence joins TRBV15 and TRBJ1-1, with D maybe TRBD1 (6 bases). Deletions cut 0 bases from V and 1 base from J, with 12 bases between. CDR1 is LNHNV, CDR2 YYDKDF, per germline (reference sequence). The CDR3 contains 16 residues. The CDR3 coding sequence is TGTGCCACCAGCAGAGATGGGGGCTCGGAGAACACTGAAGCTTTCTTT. Amino acid sequence: CATSRDGGSENTEAFF.

This clone occurred once. The chain joins TRBV7-8 to TRBJ2-5; TRBD2 aligns across 8 bases. Germline V gene data show CDR1 as SGHVS and CDR2 as FQNEAQ. The J segment lost 2 bases and the V segment lost 2 bases, leaving 4 bases of the junction unmatched. This CDR3 has 15 amino acids. The CDR3 here is CASSLFGGAQETQYF. CDR3 DNA sequence: TGTGCCAGCAGCTTATTCGGGGGGGCTCAAGAGACCCAGTACTTC.

V usage is TRBV11-2 and J usage is TRBJ2-2; TRBD2 matches 8 bases. This CDR3 contains 15 residues. CDR1 is SGHAT, CDR2 FQNNGV, per germline. Trimming removed 4 bases from V and 1 base from J; junction bases left unmatched: 2. The CDR3: CASSSGTRNTGELFF. The DNA of the CDR3 is TGTGCCAGCAGCTCAGGGACTAGGAACACCGGGGAGCTGTTTTTT.